This T cell receptor (beta chain) originates from a study of OX40 agonist ivuxolimab in advanced cancers. About the research overall: Males comprised 75% to 90% of the group, whose mean age was around 62 years (range 23 to 79). Two cutaneous melanoma patients and one hepatocellular carcinoma patient, three in all, had partial responses. Points from the study as a whole: Dosing at 0.1 to 3.0 mg/kg was accompanied by clonal expansion of CD4+ and CD8+ blood T cells by week 6.

Turning to this clone: The antigen remains undetermined.

The CDR3 runs 13 residues. Trimming stripped 5 bases from V and 4 bases from J, with 12 bases between. Per the germline V gene, CDR1 is GTSNPN and CDR2 is SVGIG (reference sequence). The table came from immunoSEQ multiplex PCR; TCRdb's copy has only in-frame clones and leaves some out. The table includes roughly 50,000 clones, around 83% detected once. The rearrangement uses TRBV30 and TRBJ2-4; D call uncertain. The receptor was derived from an adult with an advanced solid tumor such as melanoma, head and neck, liver or kidney cancer. This specimen consisted of CD4+ or CD8+ T cells sorted from blood, obtained in a trial of the OX40 agonist ivuxolimab. CDR3 DNA sequence: TGTGCCTGGTCCTCTACTGGAAAAAACATTCAGTACTTC. Protein sequence: CAWSSTGKNIQYF.